Below are 18 T cell receptor beta chains sequenced from a single sample in a study of CD8+CD57+ T cells in acquired aplastic anemia. Genomic DNA served as template for TCR beta VDJ and CDR3 profiling. TCRdb itself ran the reads through MiXCR, one entry per CDR3 protein. The top ten clones hold roughly 1.2% of a sample with hundreds of thousands of distinct CDR3 sequences, 56% of them seen once. Sequencing was done on patients that had shown CD8+CD57+ cell expansion by flow cytometry. Sample: sorted CD4+, CD8+, or CD8+CD57+ T cells (not recorded which) from PBMCs. These receptors were obtained from a human donor with aplastic anemia.

The chain carries TRBV7-9 and TRBJ2-4, with 9 positions matching TRBD1. Germline V lookup: CDR1 SEHNR, CDR2 FQNEAQ (reference sequence). V shed 4 bases, J shed 3 bases, and the junction held 1 base outside the gene matches. This CDR3 is 14 amino acids long. The CDR3 sequence is CASSSTGGKNIQYF. In DNA, the CDR3 is TGTGCCAGCAGCTCGACAGGGGGCAAAAACATTCAGTACTTC.

This clonotype was seen a few times. This chain's CDR3 is CASSPSGTSTDTQYF. Written as DNA, the CDR3 is TGTGCCAGCAGTCCTAGCGGAACTAGCACAGATACGCAGTATTTT. The chain is built from TRBV12-3 or TRBV12-4 and TRBJ2-3; the match to TRBD2 covers 7 bases. CDR3 length: 15 amino acids. V shed 5 bases, J shed 0 bases, and the junction held 5 bases outside the gene matches.

CDR3 protein: CAISEDYTLRYNEQFF. Written as DNA, the CDR3 is TGTGCCATCAGTGAGGACTACACTCTCAGGTACAATGAGCAGTTCTTC. This chain joins TRBV10-3 and TRBJ2-1, with D possibly TRBD2 on 5 matching bases. Trimming shortened V by 2 bases and J by 4 bases, and 15 bases separated the two germline ends. Germline CDR1 reads ENHRY; CDR2 reads SYGVKD. This CDR3 is built from 16 residues.

V gene TRBV7-2 combines with J gene TRBJ2-5, with D maybe TRBD1 (5 bases). V was trimmed by 3 bases and J by 4 bases, leaving 15 bases between them. There are 15 residues in the CDR3. The germline gives CDR1 SGHTA, CDR2 FQGNSA. The CDR3: CASSLAGRELETQYF. Written as DNA, the CDR3 is TGTGCCAGCAGCTTGGCCGGCAGGGAACTAGAGACCCAGTACTTC.

The CDR3 DNA reads TGTGCCAGCAGCTTAAAACCCGGGGAGCTGTTTTTT. This sequence encodes CASSLKPGELFF. The genes are TRBV9 and TRBJ2-2; D ambiguous. This CDR3 spans 12 amino acids. The V end lost 4 bases, the J end lost 6 bases, and 7 bases lay between the germline ends. Germline V lookup: CDR1 SGDLS, CDR2 YYNGEE. Combining the CDR3 with reference TRBV9 and TRBJ2-2 gives the whole variable domain DSGVTQTPKHLITATGQRVTLRCSPRSGDLSVYWYQQSLDQGLQFLIQYYNGEERAKGNILERFSAQQFPDLHSELNLSSLELGDSALYFCASSLKPGELFFGEGSRLTVL.

A remark on this clonotype: The final CDR3 position lacks the conserved phenylalanine or tryptophan, pointing to a likely read error. No DNA is shown, since the ends of the CDR3 on it are uncertain; the CDR3 is the one TCRdb lists. The chain employs TRBV20-1 and TRBJ1-3; the table calls TRBD1, which could not be checked here. The CDR3 spans 8 amino acids, including both terminal residues. Germline CDR1 DFQATT, CDR2 SNEGSKA (reference sequence). The CDR3: CSAARGGA.

This clonotype was observed at least ten times. This rearrangement joins TRBV19 to TRBJ2-1, with D possibly being TRBD2 (6 bases). The CDR3 totals 13 residues. Germline CDR1 is LNHDA and CDR2 is SQIVND (reference sequence). V was clipped by 6 bases and J by 8 bases, with 14 bases between them. The CDR3 sequence is CASSLSGLDEQFF. The CDR3 bases are TGTGCCAGTAGCCTGAGCGGGTTGGATGAGCAGTTCTTC. Supplemented by reference TRBV19 and TRBJ2-1, the full variable domain reads DGGITQSPKYLFRKEGQNVTLSCEQNLNHDAMYWYRQDPGQGLRLIYYSQIVNDFQKGDIAEGYSVSREKKESFPLTVTSAQKNPTAFYLCASSLSGLDEQFFGPGTRLTVL.

V is TRBV7-9 and J is TRBJ1-1; D unclear. The CDR3 covers 16 residues. V shed 2 bases and J shed 1 base, with 14 bases lying between them. Per the germline V gene, CDR1 is SEHNR and CDR2 is FQNEAQ (reference sequence). The DNA of the CDR3 is TGTGCCAGCAGCTTAACGACTGCTACATGGAACACTGAAGCTTTCTTT. Translation: CASSLTTATWNTEAFF.

Regarding this clonotype: The junction shows a germline mismatch at one end, possibly a read error. The chain has TRBV5-6 and TRBJ1-1; TRBD1 aligns across 9 bases. Germline V gene data show CDR1 as SGHDT and CDR2 as YYEEEE. The CDR3 extends over 14 amino acids. CDR3 nucleotides: TGTGCCAGCAGCTTGGCTACAGGGGGCAATGAAGATTTCTTT. Translation gives CASSLATGGNEDFF.

The rearrangement links TRBV20-1 to TRBJ1-2; 8 bases fit TRBD1. V trimming: 2 bases; J trimming: 3 bases; junction bases outside the gene matches: 8. The CDR3 is made up of 15 amino acids. Germline CDR1 reads DFQATT; CDR2 reads SNEGSKA (reference sequence). This chain's CDR3 is CSARPQGEEHYGYTF. Here the CDR3 DNA reads TGCAGTGCTAGACCACAGGGGGAGGAACACTATGGCTACACCTTC.

This clonotype has just one count. This rearrangement joins TRBV20-1 to TRBJ2-1; 11 nucleotides align to TRBD2. Per the germline V gene, CDR1 is DFQATT and CDR2 is SNEGSKA (reference sequence). This CDR3 has 15 amino acids. The V and J ends lost 3 bases and 7 bases, in that order; junction bases with no gene match: 8. CDR3 amino acids: CSARELAGESNEQFF. The CDR3 bases are TGCAGTGCTAGGGAACTAGCGGGGGAATCTAATGAGCAGTTCTTC.

The table lists this clonotype with a count of one. The chain is built from TRBV20-1 and TRBJ2-3; no clear D. Trimming pared 7 bases from V and 1 base from J, leaving 6 bases between. CDR3 length: 11 amino acids. CDR1 is DFQATT and CDR2 is SNEGSKA in the germline V gene (reference sequence). CDR3 in amino acids: CSGTGTDTQYF. In DNA, the CDR3 is TGCAGTGGCACGGGCACAGATACGCAGTATTTT.

The chain joins TRBV5-1 to TRBJ2-7; the match to TRBD1 covers 8 bases. Germline CDR1 SGHRS, CDR2 YFSETQ. This CDR3 has 15 residues. J gave up 5 bases and V 0 bases, and 7 bases lay outside the gene matches. For the CDR3, the DNA is TGCGCCAGCAGCTTGGCCCAGGGGGCTCGGAACGAGCAGTACTTC. Encoded protein: CASSLAQGARNEQYF.

This chain links TRBV7-9 with TRBJ2-1, with 10 bases lining up with TRBD2. V shed 5 bases and J 4 bases; nucleotides not matched to a gene: 5. Germline lookup yields CDR1 SEHNR and CDR2 FQNEAQ (reference sequence). This CDR3 contains 15 residues. The CDR3 coding sequence is TGTGCCAGCAGCCCTTGGACTAGCGGATACAATGAGCAGTTCTTC. This gives the protein CASSPWTSGYNEQFF.

Worth noting for this clonotype: One end of the junction varies from germline; a read error may be responsible. The chain joins TRBV20-1 to TRBJ2-2, with D perhaps matching TRBD1 or TRBD2 (5 bases each). Germline V gene lookup returns CDR1 DFQATT and CDR2 SNEGSKA (reference sequence). The CDR3 covers 14 residues. This CDR3 is CSARDRGHTGKLFF. The CDR3 nucleotides read TGCAGTGCTAGGGATCGGGGCCACACCGGGAAGCTGTTTTTT.

As concerns this clonotype: The junction departs from the called germline gene at one end, perhaps through a read error. The V call is TRBV5-8, the J call TRBJ2-7; 7 nucleotides line up with TRBD1. Germline assignment: CDR1 SGHTS and CDR2 YDEGEE. The CDR3 loop spans 14 amino acids. CDR3 sequence: CAGSLGDRVYEQYF. The CDR3, as DNA: TGTGCCGGCAGCTTGGGTGACAGGGTCTACGAGCAGTACTTC. Looking up the rest from reference TRBV5-8 and TRBJ2-7 gives the full variable domain: EAGVTQSPTHLIKTRGQQATLRCSPISGHTSVYWYQQALGLGLQFLLWYDEGEERNRGNFPPRFSGRQFPNYSSELNVNALELEDSALYLCAGSLGDRVYEQYFGPGTRLTVT.

About this clonotype itself: At one end, the junction sequence differs from germline, possibly due to a read error. The gene calls are TRBV6-1 and TRBJ1-1, with D hard to call. Germline-derived CDR1 and CDR2 are MNHNS and SASEGT. The CDR3 extends over 14 amino acids. The CDR3 DNA is TGTGCCAGCAAGACCGGGTTAATGAACACTGAAGCTCTCTTT. Its protein product is CASKTGLMNTEALF.

There are many counts of this clonotype. The chain joins TRBV7-9 to TRBJ1-5; TRBD1 aligns across 8 bases. In germline, CDR1 is SEHNR, CDR2 FQNEAQ (reference sequence). The junction had 5 bases not matched to a gene; V was cut back by 3 bases and J by 4 bases. This CDR3 region has 15 residues. The CDR3 DNA follows: TGTGCCAGCAGCTTGGGACAGGCTGGGAATCAGCCCCAGCATTTT. Protein sequence: CASSLGQAGNQPQHF.